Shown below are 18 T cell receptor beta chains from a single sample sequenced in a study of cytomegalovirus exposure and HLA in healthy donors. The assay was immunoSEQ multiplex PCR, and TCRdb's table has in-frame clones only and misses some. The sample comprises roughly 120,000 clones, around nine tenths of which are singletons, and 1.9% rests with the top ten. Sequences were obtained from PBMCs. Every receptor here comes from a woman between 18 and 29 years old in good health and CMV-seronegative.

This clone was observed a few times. The CDR3 is CASPARQRERQPQHF. CDR3 nucleotide sequence: TGTGCCAGCCCAGCCCGGCAGCGCGAGAGACAGCCCCAGCATTTT. The chain is built from TRBV6-5 and TRBJ1-5; D is uncertain. V was cut by 8 bases and J by 7 bases, with 21 bases left in between. Germline CDR1 and CDR2: MNHEY and SVGAGI. The CDR3 is 15 residues long.

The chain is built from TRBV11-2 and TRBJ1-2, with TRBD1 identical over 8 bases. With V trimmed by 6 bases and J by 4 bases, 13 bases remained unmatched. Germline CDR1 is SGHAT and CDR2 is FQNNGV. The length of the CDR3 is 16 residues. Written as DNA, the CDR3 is TGTGCCAGCAGTTCCAACCGAAGGGACAGGCCCTATGGCTACACCTTC. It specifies CASSSNRRDRPYGYTF.

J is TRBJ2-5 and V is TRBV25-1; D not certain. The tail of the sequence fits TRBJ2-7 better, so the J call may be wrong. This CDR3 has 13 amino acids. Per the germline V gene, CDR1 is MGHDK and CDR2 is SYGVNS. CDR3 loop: CASSDFFEHEQYF. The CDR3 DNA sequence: TGTGCCAGCAGTGATTTCTTCGAGCACGAGCAGTACTTC.

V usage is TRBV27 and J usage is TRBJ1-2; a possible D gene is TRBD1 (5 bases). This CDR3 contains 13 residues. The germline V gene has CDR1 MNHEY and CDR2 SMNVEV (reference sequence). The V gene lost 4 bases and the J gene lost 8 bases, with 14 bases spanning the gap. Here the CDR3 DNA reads TGTGCCAGCAGTTCACAAGGGGTCCCCGGCTACACCTTC. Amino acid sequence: CASSSQGVPGYTF.

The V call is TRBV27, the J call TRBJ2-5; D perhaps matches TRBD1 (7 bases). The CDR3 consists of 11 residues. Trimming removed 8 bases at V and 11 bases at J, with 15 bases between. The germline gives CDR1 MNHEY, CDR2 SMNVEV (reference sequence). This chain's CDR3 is CASEQGGEQYF. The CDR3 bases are TGTGCCAGCGAGCAGGGGGGAGAGCAGTACTTC.

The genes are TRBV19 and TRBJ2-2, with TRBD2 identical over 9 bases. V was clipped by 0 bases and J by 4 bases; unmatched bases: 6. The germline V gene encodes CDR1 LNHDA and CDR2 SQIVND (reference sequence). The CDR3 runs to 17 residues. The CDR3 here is CASSIDGLAGFTGELFF. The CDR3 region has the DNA TGTGCCAGTAGTATAGATGGCCTAGCGGGGTTCACCGGGGAGCTGTTTTTT. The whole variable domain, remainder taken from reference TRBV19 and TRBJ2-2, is DGGITQSPKYLFRKEGQNVTLSCEQNLNHDAMYWYRQDPGQGLRLIYYSQIVNDFQKGDIAEGYSVSREKKESFPLTVTSAQKNPTAFYLCASSIDGLAGFTGELFFGEGSRLTVL.

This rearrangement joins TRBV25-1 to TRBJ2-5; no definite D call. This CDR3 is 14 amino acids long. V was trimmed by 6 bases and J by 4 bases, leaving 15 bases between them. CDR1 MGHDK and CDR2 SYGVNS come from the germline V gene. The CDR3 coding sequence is TGTGCCAGCAGCCGCCCCGGTCCAATAGAGACCCAGTACTTC. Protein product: CASSRPGPIETQYF. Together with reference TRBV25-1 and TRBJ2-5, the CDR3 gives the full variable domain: EADIYQTPRYLVIGTGKKITLECSQTMGHDKMYWYQQDPGMELHLIHYSYGVNSTEKGDLSSESTVSRIRTEHFPLTLESARPSHTSQYLCASSRPGPIETQYFGPGTRLLVL.

The chain's CDR3 is CASSLTSLYNEQFF. The CDR3 coding sequence is TGTGCCAGCAGCTTAACTAGCCTGTACAATGAGCAGTTCTTC. The chain has TRBV7-8 and TRBJ2-1, with D possibly being TRBD2 (6 bases). The CDR3 runs to 14 residues. V was trimmed by 2 bases and J by 4 bases, leaving 9 bases between them. Germline lookup yields CDR1 SGHVS and CDR2 FQNEAQ.

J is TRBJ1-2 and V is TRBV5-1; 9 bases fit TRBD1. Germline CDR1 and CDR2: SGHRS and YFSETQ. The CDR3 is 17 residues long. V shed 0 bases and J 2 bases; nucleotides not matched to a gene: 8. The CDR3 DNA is TGCGCCAGCAGCTTGGGGGACAGGGAAAGCGGAAACTATGGCTACACCTTC. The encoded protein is CASSLGDRESGNYGYTF.

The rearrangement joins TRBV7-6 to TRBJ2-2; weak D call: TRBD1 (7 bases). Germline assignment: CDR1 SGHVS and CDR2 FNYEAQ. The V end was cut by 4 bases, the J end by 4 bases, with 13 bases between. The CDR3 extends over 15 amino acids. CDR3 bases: TGTGCCAGCAGCTGGGGGCAGGGGGGCACCGGGGAGCTGTTTTTT. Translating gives CASSWGQGGTGELFF.

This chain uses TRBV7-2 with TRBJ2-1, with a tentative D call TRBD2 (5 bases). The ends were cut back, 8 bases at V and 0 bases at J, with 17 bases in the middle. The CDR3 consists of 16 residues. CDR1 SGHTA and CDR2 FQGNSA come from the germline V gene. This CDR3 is CASEPGTGSSYNEQFF. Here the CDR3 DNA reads TGTGCCAGCGAGCCGGGTACGGGGAGCTCCTACAATGAGCAGTTCTTC.

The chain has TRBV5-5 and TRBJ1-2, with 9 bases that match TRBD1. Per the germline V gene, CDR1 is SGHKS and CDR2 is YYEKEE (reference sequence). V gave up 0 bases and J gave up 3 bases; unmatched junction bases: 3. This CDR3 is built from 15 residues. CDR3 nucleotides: TGTGCCAGCAGCTTGGTACAGGGGGCGGACTATGGCTACACCTTC. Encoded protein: CASSLVQGADYGYTF.

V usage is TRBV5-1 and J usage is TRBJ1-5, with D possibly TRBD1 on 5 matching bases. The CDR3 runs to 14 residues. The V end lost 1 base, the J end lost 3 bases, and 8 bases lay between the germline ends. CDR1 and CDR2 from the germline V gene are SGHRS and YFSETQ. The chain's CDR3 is CASSLQGLNQPQHF. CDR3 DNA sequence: TGCGCCAGCAGCTTGCAGGGACTCAATCAGCCCCAGCATTTT.

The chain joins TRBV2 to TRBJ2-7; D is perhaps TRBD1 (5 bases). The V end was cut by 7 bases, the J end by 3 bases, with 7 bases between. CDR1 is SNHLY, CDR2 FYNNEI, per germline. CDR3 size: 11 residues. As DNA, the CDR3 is TGTGCCAGCATCGACAGCTACGAGCAGTACTTC. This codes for CASIDSYEQYF. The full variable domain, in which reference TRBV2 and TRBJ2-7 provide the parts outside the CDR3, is EPEVTQTPSHQVTQMGQEVILRCVPISNHLYFYWYRQILGQKVEFLVSFYNNEISEKSEIFDDQFSVERPDGSNFTLKIRSTKLEDSAMYFCASIDSYEQYFGPGTRLTVT.

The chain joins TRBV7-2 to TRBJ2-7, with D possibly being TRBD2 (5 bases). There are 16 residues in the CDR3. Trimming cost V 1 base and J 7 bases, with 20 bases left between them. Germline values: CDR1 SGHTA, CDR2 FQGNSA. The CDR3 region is CASSLGGPMVTGEQYF. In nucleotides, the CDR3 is TGTGCCAGCAGCTTAGGCGGACCGATGGTAACGGGGGAGCAGTACTTC. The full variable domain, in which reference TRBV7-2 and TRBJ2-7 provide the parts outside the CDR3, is GAGVSQSPSNKVTEKGKDVELRCDPISGHTALYWYRQSLGQGLEFLIYFQGNSAPDKSGLPSDRFSAERTGGSVSTLTIQRTQQEDSAVYLCASSLGGPMVTGEQYFGPGTRLTVT.

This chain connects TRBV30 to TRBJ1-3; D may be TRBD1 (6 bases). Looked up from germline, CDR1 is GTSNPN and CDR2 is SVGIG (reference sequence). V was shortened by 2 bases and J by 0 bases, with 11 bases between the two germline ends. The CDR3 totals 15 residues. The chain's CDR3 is CAWSSGQLSGNTIYF. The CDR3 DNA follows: TGTGCCTGGAGTTCTGGACAGCTCTCTGGAAACACCATATATTTT.

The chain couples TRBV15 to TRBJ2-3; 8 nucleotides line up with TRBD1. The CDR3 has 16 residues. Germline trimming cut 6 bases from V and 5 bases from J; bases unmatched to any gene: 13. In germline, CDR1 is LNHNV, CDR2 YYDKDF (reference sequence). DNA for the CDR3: TGTGCCACCAGTCCCCTGGGGCAGGGGGCTGAAGATACGCAGTATTTT. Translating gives CATSPLGQGAEDTQYF.

The chain's CDR3 is CAWSTKGGYEQYF. The CDR3 coding sequence is TGTGCCTGGAGTACGAAGGGAGGGTACGAGCAGTACTTC. V gene TRBV30 combines with J gene TRBJ2-7; TRBD2 agrees at 7 bases. This CDR3 spans 13 amino acids. Germline CDR1 GTSNPN, CDR2 SVGIG (reference sequence). After removal of 2 bases from V and 4 bases from J, the junction contained 5 bases not matched to a gene. Filled out from reference TRBV30 and TRBJ2-7, the complete variable domain reads SQTIHQWPATLVQPVGSPLSLECTVEGTSNPNLYWYRQAAGRGLQLLFYSVGIGQISSEVPQNLSASRPQDRQFILSSKKLLLSDSGFYLCAWSTKGGYEQYFGPGTRLTVT.